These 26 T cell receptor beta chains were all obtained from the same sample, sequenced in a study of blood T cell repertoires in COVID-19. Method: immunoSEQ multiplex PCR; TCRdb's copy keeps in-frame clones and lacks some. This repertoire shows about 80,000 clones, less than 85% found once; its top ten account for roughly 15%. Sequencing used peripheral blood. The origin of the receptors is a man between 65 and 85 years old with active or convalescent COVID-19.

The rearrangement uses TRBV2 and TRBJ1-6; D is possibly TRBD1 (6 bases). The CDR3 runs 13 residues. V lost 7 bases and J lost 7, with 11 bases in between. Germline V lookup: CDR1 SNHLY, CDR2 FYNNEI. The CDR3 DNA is TGTGCCAGCACGGACAGTCCGAATTCACCCCTCCACTTT. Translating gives CASTDSPNSPLHF.

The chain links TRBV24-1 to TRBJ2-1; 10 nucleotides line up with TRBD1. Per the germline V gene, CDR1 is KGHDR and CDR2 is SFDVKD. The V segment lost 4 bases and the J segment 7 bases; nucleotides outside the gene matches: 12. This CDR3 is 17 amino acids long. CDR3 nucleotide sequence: TGTGCCACCAGTGAGTCGGGGTGGGGACAGGGGAGAAATGAGCAGTTCTTC. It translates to CATSESGWGQGRNEQFF.

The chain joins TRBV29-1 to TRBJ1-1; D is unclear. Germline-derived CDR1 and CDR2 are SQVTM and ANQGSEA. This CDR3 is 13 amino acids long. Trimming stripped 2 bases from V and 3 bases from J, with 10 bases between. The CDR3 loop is CSVEFRVDTEAFF. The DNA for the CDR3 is TGCAGCGTTGAATTTCGGGTGGACACTGAAGCTTTCTTT.

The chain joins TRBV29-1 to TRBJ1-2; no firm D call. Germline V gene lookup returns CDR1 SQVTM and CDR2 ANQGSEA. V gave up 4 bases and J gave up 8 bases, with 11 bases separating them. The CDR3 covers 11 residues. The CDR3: CSVAVRGGYTF. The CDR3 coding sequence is TGCAGCGTTGCAGTTAGAGGGGGCTACACCTTC.

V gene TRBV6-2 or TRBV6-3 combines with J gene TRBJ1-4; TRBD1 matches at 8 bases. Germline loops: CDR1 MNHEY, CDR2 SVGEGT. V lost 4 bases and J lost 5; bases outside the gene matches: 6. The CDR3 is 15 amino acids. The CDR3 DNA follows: TGTGCCAGCAGTTCCCCGGGACAGGCAAATGAAAAACTGTTTTTT. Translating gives CASSSPGQANEKLFF.

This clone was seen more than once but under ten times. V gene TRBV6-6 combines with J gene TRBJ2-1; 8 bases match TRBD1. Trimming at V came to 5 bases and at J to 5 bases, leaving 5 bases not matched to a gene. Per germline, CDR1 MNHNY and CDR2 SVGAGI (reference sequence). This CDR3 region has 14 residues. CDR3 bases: TGTGCCAGCAGTCGACAGGGGTTACACAATGAGCAGTTCTTC. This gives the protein CASSRQGLHNEQFF.

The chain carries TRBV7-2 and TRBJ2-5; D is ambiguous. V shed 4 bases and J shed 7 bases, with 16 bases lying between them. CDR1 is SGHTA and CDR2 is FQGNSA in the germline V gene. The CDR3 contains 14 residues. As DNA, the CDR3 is TGTGCCAGCAGCTCAACGGGTACTCACTCGACCCAGTACTTC. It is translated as CASSSTGTHSTQYF.

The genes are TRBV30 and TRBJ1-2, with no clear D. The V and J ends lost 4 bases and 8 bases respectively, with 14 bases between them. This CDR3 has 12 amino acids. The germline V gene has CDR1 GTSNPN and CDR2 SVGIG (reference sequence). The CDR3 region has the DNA TGTGCCTGGATCGGGTCGCTAGGAGGCTACACCTTC. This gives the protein CAWIGSLGGYTF.

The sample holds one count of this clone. The CDR3 DNA is TGTGCCAGCACAAAGACTAGCGGGGGAGAGACCCAGTACTTC. Translating gives CASTKTSGGETQYF. V usage is TRBV3-1 (or the pseudogene TRBV3-2) and J usage is TRBJ2-5; 12 nucleotides align to TRBD2. The germline CDR1 and CDR2 sequences are LGHDT and YNNKEL (reference sequence). The ends lost 7 bases at V and 4 bases at J; junction bases unmatched: 4. The length of the CDR3 is 14 residues.

CDR3 DNA: TGCAGCGTTGGACAGGGTAAGGCAGATACGCAGTATTTT. The encoded protein is CSVGQGKADTQYF. The chain joins TRBV29-1 to TRBJ2-3; 7 bases align to TRBD1. This CDR3 has 13 amino acids. The junction had 5 bases not matched to a gene; V was cut back by 4 bases and J by 4 bases. CDR1 SQVTM and CDR2 ANQGSEA come from the germline V gene.

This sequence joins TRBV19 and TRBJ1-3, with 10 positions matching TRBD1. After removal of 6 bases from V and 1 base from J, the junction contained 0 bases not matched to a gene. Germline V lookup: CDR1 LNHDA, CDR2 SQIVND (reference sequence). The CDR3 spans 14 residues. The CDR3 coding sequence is TGTGCCAGTAGGGGACAGGGGTCTGGAAACACCATATATTTT. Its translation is CASRGQGSGNTIYF. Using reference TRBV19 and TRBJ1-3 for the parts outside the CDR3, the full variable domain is DGGITQSPKYLFRKEGQNVTLSCEQNLNHDAMYWYRQDPGQGLRLIYYSQIVNDFQKGDIAEGYSVSREKKESFPLTVTSAQKNPTAFYLCASRGQGSGNTIYFGEGSWLTVV.

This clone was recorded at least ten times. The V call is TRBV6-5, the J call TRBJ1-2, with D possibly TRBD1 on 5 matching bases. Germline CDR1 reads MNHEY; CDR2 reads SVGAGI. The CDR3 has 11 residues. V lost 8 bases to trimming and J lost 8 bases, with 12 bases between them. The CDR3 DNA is TGTGCCAGCGGGGCAACGAGAGGCTACACCTTC. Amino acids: CASGATRGYTF.

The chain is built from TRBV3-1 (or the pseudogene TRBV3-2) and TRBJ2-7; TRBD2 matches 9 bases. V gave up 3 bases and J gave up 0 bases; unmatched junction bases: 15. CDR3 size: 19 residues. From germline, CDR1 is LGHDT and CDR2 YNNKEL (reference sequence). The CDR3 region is CASSQRPSSGALSSYEQYF. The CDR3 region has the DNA TGTGCCAGCAGCCAGAGGCCTTCTAGCGGGGCGCTGAGCTCCTACGAGCAGTACTTC.

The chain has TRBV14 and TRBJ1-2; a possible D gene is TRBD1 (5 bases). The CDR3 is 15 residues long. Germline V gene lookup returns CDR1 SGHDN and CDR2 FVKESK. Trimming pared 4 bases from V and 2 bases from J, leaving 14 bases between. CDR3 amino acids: CASSPGLTINYGYTF. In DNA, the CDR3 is TGTGCCAGCAGCCCGGGACTCACCATCAACTATGGCTACACCTTC.

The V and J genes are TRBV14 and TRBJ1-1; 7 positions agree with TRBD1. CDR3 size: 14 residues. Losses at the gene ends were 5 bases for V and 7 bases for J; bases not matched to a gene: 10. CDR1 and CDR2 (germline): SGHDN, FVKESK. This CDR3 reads CASSIGGAGGEAFF. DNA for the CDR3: TGTGCCAGCAGCATAGGGGGCGCGGGGGGTGAAGCTTTCTTT.

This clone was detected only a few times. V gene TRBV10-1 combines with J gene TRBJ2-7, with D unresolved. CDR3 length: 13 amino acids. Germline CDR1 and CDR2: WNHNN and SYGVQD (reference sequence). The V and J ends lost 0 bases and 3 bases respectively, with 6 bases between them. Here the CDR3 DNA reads TGCGCCAGCAGTGAGTCTGGCTTCTACGAGCAGTACTTC. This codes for CASSESGFYEQYF.

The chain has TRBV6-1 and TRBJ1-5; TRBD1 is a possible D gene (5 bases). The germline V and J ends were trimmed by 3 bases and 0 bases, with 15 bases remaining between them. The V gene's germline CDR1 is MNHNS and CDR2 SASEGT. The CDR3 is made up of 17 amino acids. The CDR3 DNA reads TGTGCCAGCAGTGACGGTGGGGCACCTTATAGCAATCAGCCCCAGCATTTT. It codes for CASSDGGAPYSNQPQHF.

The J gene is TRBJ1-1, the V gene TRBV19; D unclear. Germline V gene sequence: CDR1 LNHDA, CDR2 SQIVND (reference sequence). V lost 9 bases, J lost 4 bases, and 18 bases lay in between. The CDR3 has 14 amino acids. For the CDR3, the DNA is TGTGCCAGCCTGTCCGTACCGGTGAGCACTGAAGCTTTCTTT. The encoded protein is CASLSVPVSTEAFF.

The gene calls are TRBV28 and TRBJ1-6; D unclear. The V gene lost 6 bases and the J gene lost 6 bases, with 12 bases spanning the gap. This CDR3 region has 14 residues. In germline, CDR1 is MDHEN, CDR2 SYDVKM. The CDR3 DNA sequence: TGTGCCAGCAGCGGGGAATGGGCTAATTCACCCCTCCACTTT. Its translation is CASSGEWANSPLHF.

CDR3 sequence: CASSQVSGGADNEQFF. CDR3 nucleotides: TGTGCCAGCAGCCAAGTTAGCGGGGGGGCAGACAATGAGCAGTTCTTC. V and J are TRBV4-2 and TRBJ2-1, with 11 bases lining up with TRBD2. The ends lost 1 base at V and 5 bases at J; junction bases unmatched: 4. Germline-derived CDR1 and CDR2 are LGHNA and YNFKEQ. The CDR3 consists of 16 residues.

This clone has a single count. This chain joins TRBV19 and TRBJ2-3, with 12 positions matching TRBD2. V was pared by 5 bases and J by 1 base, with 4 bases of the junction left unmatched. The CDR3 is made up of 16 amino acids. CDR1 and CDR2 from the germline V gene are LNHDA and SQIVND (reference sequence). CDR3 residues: CASSLRLAGGTDTQYF. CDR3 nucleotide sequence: TGTGCCAGTAGTCTCCGACTAGCGGGGGGCACAGATACGCAGTATTTT.

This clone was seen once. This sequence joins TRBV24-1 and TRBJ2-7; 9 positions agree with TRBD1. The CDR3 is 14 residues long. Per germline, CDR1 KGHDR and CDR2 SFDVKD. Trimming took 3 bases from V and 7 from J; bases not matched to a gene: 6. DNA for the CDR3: TGTGCCACCAGTGATGGACAGGGGATAAGGGAGCAGTACTTC. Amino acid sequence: CATSDGQGIREQYF.

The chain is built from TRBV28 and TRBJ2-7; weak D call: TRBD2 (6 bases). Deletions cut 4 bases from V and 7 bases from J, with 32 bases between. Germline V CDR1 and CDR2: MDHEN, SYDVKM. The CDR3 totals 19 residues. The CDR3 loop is CASSSAGKRGGATRGEQYF. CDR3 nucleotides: TGTGCCAGCAGTTCTGCCGGAAAAAGGGGTGGGGCGACCCGGGGGGAGCAGTACTTC.

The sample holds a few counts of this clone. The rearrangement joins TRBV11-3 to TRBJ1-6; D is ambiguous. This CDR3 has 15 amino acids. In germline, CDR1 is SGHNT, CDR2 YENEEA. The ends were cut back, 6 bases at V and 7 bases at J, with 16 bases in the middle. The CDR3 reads CASRPGFTGNSPLHF. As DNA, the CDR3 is TGTGCCAGCAGGCCGGGCTTTACGGGAAATTCACCCCTCCACTTT.

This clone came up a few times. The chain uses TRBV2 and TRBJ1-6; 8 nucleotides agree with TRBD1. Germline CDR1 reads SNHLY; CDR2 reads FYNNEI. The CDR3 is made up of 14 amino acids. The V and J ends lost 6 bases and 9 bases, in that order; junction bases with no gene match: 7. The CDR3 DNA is TGTGCCAGCAGCACCGGGACAGGTACTTCACCCCTCCACTTT. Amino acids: CASSTGTGTSPLHF. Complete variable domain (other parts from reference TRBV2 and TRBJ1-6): EPEVTQTPSHQVTQMGQEVILRCVPISNHLYFYWYRQILGQKVEFLVSFYNNEISEKSEIFDDQFSVERPDGSNFTLKIRSTKLEDSAMYFCASSTGTGTSPLHFGNGTRLTVT.

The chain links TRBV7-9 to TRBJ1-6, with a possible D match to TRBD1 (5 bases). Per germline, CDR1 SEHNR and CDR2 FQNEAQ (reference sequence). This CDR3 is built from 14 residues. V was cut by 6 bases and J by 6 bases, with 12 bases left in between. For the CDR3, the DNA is TGTGCCAGCAGTTCCAGCGGGGGTAATTCACCCCTCCACTTT. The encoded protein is CASSSSGGNSPLHF.